What follows describes a single TCR beta chain. The data originate from a study of OX40 agonist ivuxolimab in advanced cancers. For the study at large: Patients received the agonistic anti-OX40 (CD134) antibody ivuxolimab. Prior anti-PD-1, anti-PD-L1 or anti-CTLA-4 therapy did not bar entry, and approximately 40% had some.

Only in-frame clones appear in the TCRdb table, and some are missing; sequencing was by immunoSEQ multiplex PCR. Among 60,000 or so clones, roughly 86% were seen once, and the ten largest hold roughly 5.1%. V was shortened by 5 bases and J by 0 bases, with 10 bases between the two germline ends. Germline loops: CDR1 LNHDA, CDR2 SQIVND (reference sequence). CDR3 length: 15 amino acids. The V and J genes are TRBV19 and TRBJ2-2; a weak D match, TRBD1 (5 bases). This TCR derives from an adult with an advanced solid tumor such as melanoma, head and neck, liver or kidney cancer. Source: CD4+ or CD8+ T cells sorted from blood, taken in a trial of the OX40 agonist ivuxolimab. Written as DNA, the CDR3 is TGTGCCAGTAGTGTACAGGCATCGAACACCGGGGAGCTGTTTTTT. It encodes CASSVQASNTGELFF.